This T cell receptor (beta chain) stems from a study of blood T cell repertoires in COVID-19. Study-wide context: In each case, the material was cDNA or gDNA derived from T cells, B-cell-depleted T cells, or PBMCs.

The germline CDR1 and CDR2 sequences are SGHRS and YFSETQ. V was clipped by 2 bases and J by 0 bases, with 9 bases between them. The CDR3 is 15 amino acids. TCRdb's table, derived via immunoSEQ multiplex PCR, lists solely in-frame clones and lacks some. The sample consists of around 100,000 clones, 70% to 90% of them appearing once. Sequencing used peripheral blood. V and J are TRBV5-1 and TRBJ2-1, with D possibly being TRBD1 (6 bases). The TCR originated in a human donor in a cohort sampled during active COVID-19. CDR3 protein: CASSLNRVSYNEQFF. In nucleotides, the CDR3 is TGCGCCAGCAGCTTAAACAGGGTCTCCTACAATGAGCAGTTCTTC. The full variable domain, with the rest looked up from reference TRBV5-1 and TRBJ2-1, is KAGVTQTPRYLIKTRGQQVTLSCSPISGHRSVSWYQQTPGQGLQFLFEYFSETQRNKGNFPGRFSGRQFSNSRSEMNVSTLELGDSALYLCASSLNRVSYNEQFFGPGTRLTVL.